The 24 T cell receptor beta chains below were found in one sample sequenced in a study of control samples from healthy donors and cancer patients. Generated by immunoSEQ multiplex PCR, the TCRdb table keeps only in-frame clones and is missing some. The table shows more than 100,000 clones, with 88% occurring only once. The sample taken for sequencing was blood. These TCRs come from a middle-aged man in good health.

The table lists this clone with a count of one. The chain recombines TRBV11-3 with TRBJ2-1; maybe TRBD1 (7 bases). Per germline, CDR1 SGHNT and CDR2 YENEEA. V dropped 5 bases and J dropped 8 bases, with 19 bases sitting between them. This CDR3 has 15 residues. The CDR3 region is CASSRREQGIDEQFF. The CDR3 DNA follows: TGTGCCAGCAGCAGGAGGGAACAGGGGATCGATGAGCAGTTCTTC.

The genes are TRBV21-1 and TRBJ1-5. TRBV21-1 is a listed pseudogene. This CDR3 region has 16 residues. DNA of the CDR3: TGTGCCAGCAGCAAAGTGGGGGGGCGCTTAGGTCAGCCCCAGCATTTT. Its translation: CASSKVGGRLGQPQHF.

This clone was detected once. V and J are TRBV5-4 and TRBJ2-5, with TRBD2 matching 12 bases. After removal of 4 bases from V and 7 bases from J, the junction contained 11 bases not matched to a gene. In germline, CDR1 is SGHNT, CDR2 YYREEE (reference sequence). The CDR3 extends over 16 amino acids. The CDR3 is CASSRARLAGDGTQYF. The DNA for the CDR3 is TGTGCCAGCAGCCGAGCCAGACTAGCGGGGGACGGGACCCAGTACTTC.

The rearrangement uses TRBV5-4 and TRBJ2-5, with D perhaps TRBD2 (6 bases). The CDR3 has 15 residues. Germline CDR1 and CDR2: SGHNT and YYREEE (reference sequence). Trimming shortened V by 3 bases and J by 4 bases, and 16 bases separated the two germline ends. The CDR3 spells CASSSPGLEGETQYF. The CDR3 nucleotides are TGTGCCAGCAGCTCCCCGGGACTTGAGGGAGAGACCCAGTACTTC.

The V and J genes are TRBV12-5 and TRBJ2-7; 11 bases match TRBD1. Germline CDR1 and CDR2: LGHNT and FRNRAP. The length of the CDR3 is 14 residues. V lost 3 bases to trimming and J lost 4 bases; unmatched junction nucleotides: 2. CDR3 in amino acids: CASGLGQGAYEQYF. DNA of the CDR3: TGTGCTAGTGGTTTAGGACAGGGGGCTTACGAGCAGTACTTC. Together with reference TRBV12-5 and TRBJ2-7, the CDR3 gives the full variable domain: DARVTQTPRHKVTEMGQEVTMRCQPILGHNTVFWYRQTMMQGLELLAYFRNRAPLDDSGMPKDRFSAEMPDATLATLKIQPSEPRDSAVYFCASGLGQGAYEQYFGPGTRLTVT.

V usage is TRBV4-1 and J usage is TRBJ1-2, with D possibly matching TRBD1 (6 bases). Trimming pared 1 base from V and 4 bases from J, leaving 10 bases between. The CDR3 contains 14 residues. Germline V lookup: CDR1 MGHRA, CDR2 YSYEKL. The CDR3 coding sequence is TGCGCCAGCAGCCAAGCCGGGGGCAGCTATGGCTACACCTTC. It encodes CASSQAGGSYGYTF.

This clone has only one observation. The genes are TRBV12-3 or TRBV12-4 and TRBJ1-1; D is unresolved. The CDR3 extends over 12 amino acids. V was shortened by 5 bases and J by 6 bases, with 10 bases between the two germline ends. The CDR3 region has the DNA TGTGCCAGCAGTCCGACGTACGCTGAAGCTTTCTTT. Residues: CASSPTYAEAFF.

The rearrangement uses TRBV28 and TRBJ1-3, with TRBD1 matching 10 bases. Germline-derived CDR1 and CDR2 are MDHEN and SYDVKM. The CDR3 is made up of 13 amino acids. Losses at the gene ends were 8 bases for V and 3 bases for J; bases not matched to a gene: 1. The CDR3 is CASGTGVGNTIYF. CDR3 DNA: TGTGCCAGCGGGACAGGGGTTGGAAACACCATATATTTT.

This sequence joins TRBV5-4 and TRBJ2-1, with 10 bases matching TRBD2. The germline V gene has CDR1 SGHNT and CDR2 YYREEE (reference sequence). This CDR3 has 17 amino acids. Unmatched junction bases numbered 9, after V lost 4 bases and J lost 2 bases. The CDR3 sequence: CASSLVSGGLTYNEQFF. CDR3 DNA sequence: TGTGCCAGCAGCCTCGTTAGCGGGGGGCTCACCTACAATGAGCAGTTCTTC.

This clone has only a few counts. CDR3 in amino acids: CASTNRWGQLNTEAFF. CDR3 nucleotides: TGTGCCAGCACCAACAGATGGGGACAGTTGAACACTGAAGCTTTCTTT. The genes are TRBV6-6 and TRBJ1-1; 7 nucleotides line up with TRBD1. The J segment lost 0 bases and the V segment lost 7 bases, leaving 11 bases of the junction unmatched. This CDR3 spans 16 amino acids. Per the germline V gene, CDR1 is MNHNY and CDR2 is SVGAGI (reference sequence).

The V gene is TRBV28, the J gene TRBJ1-2; D remains unclear. Trimming shortened V by 7 bases and J by 2 bases, and 20 bases separated the two germline ends. Per the germline V gene, CDR1 is MDHEN and CDR2 is SYDVKM. CDR3 size: 16 residues. CDR3 residues: CASTSGGTPRNYGYTF. For the CDR3, the DNA is TGTGCCAGCACTTCTGGTGGAACACCCAGGAACTATGGCTACACCTTC.

This rearrangement joins TRBV28 to TRBJ1-5; D is possibly TRBD1 (5 bases). The germline gives CDR1 MDHEN, CDR2 SYDVKM. The germline V and J ends were trimmed by 5 bases and 7 bases, with 18 bases remaining between them. CDR3 length: 15 amino acids. The CDR3: CASSTAWKGVQPQHF. Here the CDR3 DNA reads TGTGCCAGCAGTACCGCCTGGAAAGGGGTGCAGCCCCAGCATTTT.

The chain carries TRBV29-1 and TRBJ2-1; 8 bases map to TRBD2. This CDR3 has 13 residues. CDR1 and CDR2 from the germline V gene are SQVTM and ANQGSEA. CDR3 nucleotide sequence: TGCAGTGGGATTCTGGCGGGGGGCAATGAGCAGTTCTTC. The encoded protein is CSGILAGGNEQFF.

V usage is TRBV15 and J usage is TRBJ1-2, with 7 bases aligning to TRBD1. The CDR3 spans 13 residues. V was clipped by 6 bases and J by 7 bases; unmatched bases: 8. Germline values: CDR1 LNHNV, CDR2 YYDKDF (reference sequence). The CDR3 region is CATRADRAGGYTF. CDR3 coding DNA: TGTGCCACCAGAGCAGACAGGGCGGGTGGCTACACCTTC.

This clone appeared a single time. The chain couples TRBV6-5 to TRBJ1-3; 7 bases match TRBD2. The J call is doubtful: the DNA matches TRBJ2-2 better. The CDR3 consists of 14 residues. Per the germline V gene, CDR1 is MNHEY and CDR2 is SVGAGI. The CDR3 loop is CASRTGGYTGELFF. CDR3 bases: TGTGCCAGCAGAACCGGGGGGTACACCGGGGAGCTGTTTTTT.

The V gene is TRBV3-1 (or the pseudogene TRBV3-2), the J gene TRBJ1-3, with D unclear. CDR1 is LGHDT and CDR2 is YNNKEL in the germline V gene (reference sequence). V was shortened by 6 bases and J by 1 base, with 7 bases between the two germline ends. CDR3 length: 13 amino acids. The CDR3 loop reads CASSRGSGNTIYF. CDR3 nucleotides: TGTGCCAGCAGTCGGGGATCTGGAAACACCATATATTTT.

V usage is TRBV4-1 and J usage is TRBJ2-7; the match to TRBD2 covers 8 bases. CDR1 and CDR2 (germline): MGHRA, YSYEKL. There are 17 residues in the CDR3. The V and J ends lost 0 bases and 6 bases, in that order; junction bases with no gene match: 13. This CDR3 is CASSQDYVGSGAGEQYF. For the CDR3, the DNA is TGCGCCAGCAGCCAAGATTACGTGGGTAGCGGGGCTGGCGAGCAGTACTTC.

J is TRBJ1-5 and V is TRBV24-1; 7 nucleotides match TRBD1. The CDR3 consists of 19 residues. V shed 0 bases and J 1 base; nucleotides not matched to a gene: 11. Germline V gives CDR1 KGHDR, CDR2 SFDVKD. CDR3 loop: CATSDLQGTARGSNQPQHF. CDR3 nucleotides: TGTGCCACCAGTGATTTGCAGGGGACAGCCCGGGGGAGCAATCAGCCCCAGCATTTT.

The table lists this clone with a count of one. The CDR3 loop reads CASSLLAGGQTGELFF. The CDR3 region has the DNA TGCGCCAGCAGCCTACTAGCGGGGGGGCAAACCGGGGAGCTGTTTTTT. This chain uses TRBV5-1 with TRBJ2-2; 13 bases fit TRBD2. V lost 4 bases, J lost 5 bases, and 5 bases stayed unmatched. Germline V CDR1 and CDR2: SGHRS, YFSETQ. This CDR3 spans 16 amino acids.

V and J are TRBV6-4 and TRBJ2-3; TRBD2 aligns across 10 bases. The length of the CDR3 is 15 residues. V shed 3 bases and J 3 bases; nucleotides not matched to a gene: 3. Germline V gene data show CDR1 as MRHNA and CDR2 as SNTAGT. The CDR3: CASSESSGGTDTQYF. The CDR3 DNA sequence: TGTGCCAGCAGTGAGAGTAGCGGGGGGACAGATACGCAGTATTTT.

The rearrangement uses TRBV14 and TRBJ1-2, with D unclear. Germline assignment: CDR1 SGHDN and CDR2 FVKESK. There are 12 residues in the CDR3. Trimming took off 4 bases at V and 1 base at J, with 4 bases between the two ends. The CDR3 protein is CASSLNNYGYTF. The CDR3 bases are TGTGCCAGCAGCCTGAATAACTATGGCTACACCTTC.

This chain links TRBV24-1 with TRBJ2-3, with 14 bases fitting TRBD2. CDR1 is KGHDR, CDR2 SFDVKD, per germline. This CDR3 contains 18 residues. Losses at the gene ends were 0 bases for V and 1 base for J; bases not matched to a gene: 2. The CDR3 DNA reads TGTGCCACCAGTGATTTGCCGGGACTAGCGGGGGGCACAGATACGCAGTATTTT. This gives the protein CATSDLPGLAGGTDTQYF.

This clone was recorded once. V and J are TRBV6-2 or TRBV6-3 and TRBJ1-1; a possible D gene is TRBD1 (6 bases). V was shortened by 5 bases and J by 5 bases, with 21 bases between the two germline ends. This CDR3 is built from 16 residues. Germline V gives CDR1 MNHEY, CDR2 SVGEGT. The CDR3 region is CASSQGAGAWRTEAFF. CDR3 DNA: TGTGCCAGCAGTCAAGGGGCGGGGGCATGGAGGACTGAAGCTTTCTTT.

This chain connects TRBV29-1 to TRBJ1-2; the match to TRBD1 covers 9 bases. The V gene end was trimmed by 2 bases and the J gene end by 5 bases; junction bases not matched to a gene: 6. Germline V lookup: CDR1 SQVTM, CDR2 ANQGSEA. The CDR3 consists of 14 residues. CDR3 amino acids: CSVESGTGLYGYTF. CDR3 nucleotide sequence: TGCAGCGTTGAAAGCGGGACAGGGTTATATGGCTACACCTTC.